These 29 T cell receptor beta chains share one sample of origin, sequenced in a study of cytomegalovirus exposure and HLA in healthy donors. It was with 60 Vbeta and 13 Jbeta primers that the PCR ran. Using immunoSEQ multiplex PCR, the repertoire was profiled, and TCRdb retains in-frame clones only, with some absent. The table records 100,000 to 150,000 clones, roughly four fifths of them present only once. Input material: PBMCs. These receptors all come from a woman aged 60-75 years in good health and CMV-seronegative.

This clone was found many times. The genes are TRBV6-1 and TRBJ1-5; D is possibly TRBD1 (6 bases). The ends were cut back, 7 bases at V and 1 base at J, with 11 bases in the middle. The CDR3 contains 14 residues. Germline lookup yields CDR1 MNHNS and CDR2 SASEGT. The CDR3 coding sequence is TGTGCCAGCACGCTAACAGGGAGCAATCAGCCCCAGCATTTT. The encoded protein is CASTLTGSNQPQHF.

The chain combines TRBV7-2 with TRBJ1-5, with unresolved D. From germline, CDR1 is SGHTA and CDR2 FQGNSA. V lost 1 base and J 6 bases, leaving 13 bases between the germline ends. The CDR3 covers 15 residues. The CDR3 reads CASSLDSIIGQPQHF. In nucleotides, the CDR3 is TGTGCCAGCAGCTTAGACAGCATTATCGGTCAGCCCCAGCATTTT.

The J gene is TRBJ2-7, the V gene TRBV10-3; TRBD2 aligns across 11 bases. This CDR3 has 15 residues. Germline V CDR1 and CDR2: ENHRY, SYGVKD. The junction had 3 bases not matched to a gene; V was cut back by 4 bases and J by 1 base. CDR3 protein: CAISALAGGSYEQYF. For the CDR3, the DNA is TGTGCCATCAGTGCGCTAGCGGGAGGATCCTACGAGCAGTACTTC.

J is TRBJ1-2 and V is TRBV5-1, with D possibly TRBD1 on 6 matching bases. The CDR3 runs to 13 residues. Germline CDR1 reads SGHRS; CDR2 reads YFSETQ. Trimming cost V 4 bases and J 4 bases, with 11 bases left between them. The CDR3 spells CASSQGWTYGYTF. As DNA, the CDR3 is TGCGCCAGCAGCCAGGGGTGGACCTATGGCTACACCTTC.

This chain uses TRBV9 with TRBJ2-2; D ambiguous. V was pared by 2 bases and J by 8 bases, with 7 bases between. The CDR3 has 12 amino acids. Germline V gene lookup returns CDR1 SGDLS and CDR2 YYNGEE. CDR3 residues: CASSVSFGELFF. The CDR3 nucleotides are TGTGCCAGCAGCGTCTCCTTTGGGGAGCTGTTTTTT.

The rearrangement joins TRBV18 to TRBJ2-7; 8 bases map to TRBD1. Germline trimming cut 2 bases from V and 4 bases from J; bases unmatched to any gene: 4. The CDR3 spans 14 residues. CDR1 KGHSH and CDR2 LQKENI come from the germline V gene. The CDR3 nucleotides read TGTGCCAGCTCACCATTACAGGGGGTTTACGAGCAGTACTTC. Protein: CASSPLQGVYEQYF.

V is TRBV4-2 and J is TRBJ2-6; 7 bases fit TRBD1. Germline-derived CDR1 and CDR2 are LGHNA and YNFKEQ. Trimming cost V 0 bases and J 1 base; bases outside gene matches: 6. This CDR3 comprises 18 residues. The CDR3 spells CASSQDMGQTSGANVLTF. DNA of the CDR3: TGTGCCAGCAGCCAAGATATGGGACAGACTTCTGGGGCCAACGTCCTGACTTTC.

The genes are TRBV6-5 and TRBJ1-1; 7 bases map to TRBD1. V shed 0 bases and J 5 bases; nucleotides not matched to a gene: 6. Germline CDR1 MNHEY, CDR2 SVGAGI. The CDR3 is 15 residues long. The CDR3 loop reads CASSYSIAGGTEAFF. The CDR3 DNA reads as TGTGCCAGCAGTTACTCGATAGCAGGGGGGACTGAAGCTTTCTTT.

This chain connects TRBV18 to TRBJ1-1; D might be TRBD1 (5 bases). The CDR3 has 13 residues. In germline, CDR1 is KGHSH, CDR2 LQKENI. V lost 6 bases to trimming and J lost 2 bases, with 10 bases between them. The CDR3 nucleotides are TGTGCCAGCTCGCAGACAGTTAACACTGAAGCTTTCTTT. This codes for CASSQTVNTEAFF.

This clone has a single count. J is TRBJ1-1 and V is TRBV27; D remains unclear. Germline V gene sequence: CDR1 MNHEY, CDR2 SMNVEV (reference sequence). The CDR3 contains 17 residues. Trimming took off 8 bases at V and 3 bases at J, with 25 bases between the two ends. The CDR3 region is CASREIEGARPHTEAFF. The CDR3 nucleotides read TGTGCCAGCCGGGAGATTGAGGGCGCGCGTCCCCACACTGAAGCTTTCTTT.

This chain connects TRBV19 to TRBJ1-1; TRBD1 agrees at 7 bases. Trimming took 6 bases from V and 1 from J; bases not matched to a gene: 5. CDR3 size: 14 residues. Germline V gives CDR1 LNHDA, CDR2 SQIVND (reference sequence). CDR3 region: CASSYRGQNTEAFF. CDR3 sequence (DNA): TGTGCCAGTAGCTACAGGGGCCAGAACACTGAAGCTTTCTTT.

The chain uses TRBV5-1 and TRBJ1-2; 7 nucleotides match TRBD1. The V and J ends lost 4 bases and 2 bases, in that order; junction bases with no gene match: 11. Germline V gene data show CDR1 as SGHRS and CDR2 as YFSETQ. The CDR3 contains 16 residues. The CDR3 DNA reads as TGCGCCAGCAGCCTAACACAGGGGACTCCCAACTATGGCTACACCTTC. This sequence encodes CASSLTQGTPNYGYTF.

The chain links TRBV5-1 to TRBJ2-2, with D possibly TRBD2 on 5 matching bases. The ends were cut back, 6 bases at V and 5 bases at J, with 20 bases in the middle. Germline V gives CDR1 SGHRS, CDR2 YFSETQ. CDR3 length: 16 residues. This CDR3 reads CASTSLGAGRTGELFF. The CDR3 DNA reads as TGCGCCAGCACCTCCCTGGGTGCGGGCCGAACCGGGGAGCTGTTTTTT.

V is TRBV15 and J is TRBJ1-5; 11 positions agree with TRBD1. Looked up from germline, CDR1 is LNHNV and CDR2 is YYDKDF (reference sequence). The CDR3 runs 16 residues. V was pared by 1 base and J by 7 bases, with 6 bases of the junction left unmatched. In DNA form, the CDR3 reads TGTGCCACCAGCAGAGGGACAGGGGGCGCGGCACAGCCCCAGCATTTT. Translated, it gives CATSRGTGGAAQPQHF.

The rearrangement joins TRBV2 to TRBJ2-5, with D perhaps TRBD2 (5 bases). Trimming pared 6 bases from V and 3 bases from J, leaving 8 bases between. The CDR3 extends over 12 amino acids. Germline-derived CDR1 and CDR2 are SNHLY and FYNNEI. Written as DNA, the CDR3 is TGTGCCAGCAGGAGGGTGGAAGAGACCCAGTACTTC. It is translated as CASRRVEETQYF. Full variable domain (missing parts from reference TRBV2 and TRBJ2-5): EPEVTQTPSHQVTQMGQEVILRCVPISNHLYFYWYRQILGQKVEFLVSFYNNEISEKSEIFDDQFSVERPDGSNFTLKIRSTKLEDSAMYFCASRRVEETQYFGPGTRLLVL.

In this sample, this clone turned up once. This rearrangement joins TRBV2 to TRBJ1-5; D remains ambiguous. CDR3 length: 14 amino acids. CDR1 is SNHLY and CDR2 is FYNNEI in the germline V gene. Deletions cut 4 bases from V and 1 base from J, with 8 bases between. CDR3 DNA: TGTGCCAGCAGTGCGACAAGGAGCAATCAGCCCCAGCATTTT. Translation: CASSATRSNQPQHF.

V usage is TRBV27 and J usage is TRBJ2-3, with 11 bases that match TRBD1. J was trimmed by 0 bases and V by 7 bases; bases with no gene match: 6. Germline CDR1 reads MNHEY; CDR2 reads SMNVEV (reference sequence). This CDR3 has 16 amino acids. The CDR3 DNA reads as TGTGCCAGCAACCTCGGGACAGGGGGTAGCACAGATACGCAGTATTTT. Its protein product is CASNLGTGGSTDTQYF.

This clone has a handful of counts. The chain couples TRBV10-3 to TRBJ2-7; D gene ambiguous. The CDR3 consists of 14 residues. Trimming took 6 bases from V and 2 from J, leaving 14 bases between them. Germline V gene data show CDR1 as ENHRY and CDR2 as SYGVKD. For the CDR3, the DNA is TGTGCCATCAGGCGGTCCTTAGGCGCCTACGAGCAGTACTTC. This sequence encodes CAIRRSLGAYEQYF.

DNA of the CDR3: TGCGCCAGCAGCTTGTTAACAGAAAATTCACCCCTCCACTTT. As protein: CASSLLTENSPLHF. The V call is TRBV5-1, the J call TRBJ1-6; unclear D gene. This CDR3 region has 14 residues. Germline V lookup: CDR1 SGHRS, CDR2 YFSETQ. Trimming took off 1 base at V and 7 bases at J, with 9 bases between the two ends.

The rearrangement joins TRBV10-1 to TRBJ2-5; TRBD1 matches at 9 bases. The CDR3 covers 16 residues. Trimming cost V 6 bases and J 3 bases; bases outside gene matches: 11. Per the germline V gene, CDR1 is WNHNN and CDR2 is SYGVQD (reference sequence). CDR3 nucleotides: TGCGCCAGCAGCCGAGGGACAGGGCAAATGGAAGAGACCCAGTACTTC. It translates to CASSRGTGQMEETQYF.

The CDR3 reads CATKEYRAGLREFF. The CDR3 DNA follows: TGTGCCACCAAAGAATATCGGGCCGGACTAAGGGAGTTCTTC. The chain carries TRBV15 and TRBJ2-1, with D possibly matching TRBD2 (6 bases). The CDR3 is 14 amino acids. Trimming took off 7 bases at V and 14 bases at J, with 24 bases between the two ends. Germline CDR1 and CDR2: LNHNV and YYDKDF (reference sequence).

The V and J genes are TRBV6-4 and TRBJ2-1, with 9 bases matching TRBD2. The CDR3 totals 15 residues. CDR1 is MRHNA, CDR2 SNTAGT, per germline. V trimming: 0 bases; J trimming: 6 bases; junction bases outside the gene matches: 3. The CDR3 DNA reads TGTGCCAGCAGTGACTCGGCGGGGGGGTCCAATGAGCAGTTCTTC. Its translation is CASSDSAGGSNEQFF.

The chain links TRBV6-5 to TRBJ1-2; 8 bases are a match to TRBD1. Per germline, CDR1 MNHEY and CDR2 SVGAGI. The CDR3 sequence is 12 residues long. V was clipped by 5 bases and J by 8 bases; unmatched bases: 4. Here the CDR3 DNA reads TGTGCCAGCAGTGACAGGGGCTGGGGCTACACCTTC. As protein: CASSDRGWGYTF.

CDR3 region: CASSKGTGAWEKLFF. DNA for the CDR3: TGTGCCAGCAGCAAGGGGACAGGGGCGTGGGAAAAACTGTTTTTT. The chain recombines TRBV5-5 with TRBJ1-4; the match to TRBD1 covers 10 bases. The V gene's germline CDR1 is SGHKS and CDR2 YYEKEE (reference sequence). The CDR3 sequence is 15 residues long. Germline trimming cut 4 bases from V and 8 bases from J; bases unmatched to any gene: 8.

V and J are TRBV7-2 and TRBJ2-3, with D possibly matching TRBD2 (6 bases). Germline V lookup: CDR1 SGHTA, CDR2 FQGNSA. V was trimmed by 4 bases and J by 0 bases, leaving 8 bases between them. The CDR3 consists of 14 residues. CDR3 coding DNA: TGTGCCAGCAGCTGGGGGACTAGCACAGATACGCAGTATTTT. The encoded protein is CASSWGTSTDTQYF.

The V and J genes are TRBV19 and TRBJ2-3; possibly TRBD1 for D (6 bases). The V gene's germline CDR1 is LNHDA and CDR2 SQIVND (reference sequence). Between the trimmed V and J ends, which lost 8 bases and 5 bases, there was a span of 11 bases. CDR3 length: 12 residues. In nucleotides, the CDR3 is TGTGCCAGTGGCAGGGGCAGAGATACGCAGTATTTT. Its translation is CASGRGRDTQYF.

The rearrangement uses TRBV6-5 and TRBJ1-5; no clear D gene. Germline CDR1 MNHEY, CDR2 SVGAGI. The ends were cut back, 5 bases at V and 3 bases at J, with 11 bases in the middle. The CDR3 contains 14 residues. The CDR3 loop reads CASSPQETNQPQHF. The CDR3 DNA is TGTGCCAGCAGTCCCCAGGAAACCAATCAGCCCCAGCATTTT.

The chain is built from TRBV29-1 and TRBJ2-1, with D perhaps matching TRBD1 (6 bases). There are 10 residues in the CDR3. In germline, CDR1 is SQVTM, CDR2 ANQGSEA. Trimming left V 6 bases short and J 12 bases short, with 12 bases between. CDR3 DNA: TGCAGCGTCCAGGGGATCTCGCAGTTCTTC. Translating it yields CSVQGISQFF.

This rearrangement joins TRBV5-4 to TRBJ1-1; D is perhaps TRBD1 (5 bases). The CDR3 contains 15 residues. Trimming took 2 bases from V and 6 from J, leaving 17 bases between them. CDR1 and CDR2 (germline): SGHNT, YYREEE (reference sequence). The CDR3 nucleotides read TGTGCCAGCAGCTTTGGGGGAGGGTTCGGGCCTGAAGCTTTCTTT. Residues: CASSFGGGFGPEAFF. The complete variable domain, with remaining parts taken from reference TRBV5-4 and TRBJ1-1, reads ETGVTQSPTHLIKTRGQQVTLRCSSQSGHNTVSWYQQALGQGPQFIFQYYREEENGRGNFPPRFSGLQFPNYSSELNVNALELDDSALYLCASSFGGGFGPEAFFGQGTRLTVV.